Here is one T cell receptor beta chain with its context. Its target antigen remains unknown. No base-level quality is on record; no much larger clone is a single base apart. CDR1 and CDR2 (SGHTA, FQGNSA) derive from the germline V gene. The cysteine opens and the phenylalanine closes a CDR3 of 12 amino acids. Only the CDR3 portion is preserved as DNA: 36 bases, with reading frame beginning at the first base. V is reduced by 6 bases and J by 9 bases, leaving a spacing of 12 bases between them. Interpreted using the paper, the time point label stands for: before neoadjuvant nivolumab. Patients were newly diagnosed with stage II-IVA oral cavity squamous cell carcinoma and had received no prior systemic or radiation treatment. The cohort was made up of patients with locally advanced, HPV-negative oral cavity squamous cell carcinoma. No culture maintenance or expansion was done, as the peripheral blood mononuclear cells went straight to analysis. Samples came from a longitudinal correlative study of a single-arm phase II trial of neoadjuvant nivolumab in oral cavity squamous cell carcinoma. Genomic DNA-based TCRbeta sequencing was performed on subject-matched pre- and post-treatment PBMCs and tumors from three responders and three non-responders. Peripheral blood mononuclear cells were collected before nivolumab treatment and again after treatment, at the time of surgery. The Maxwell RSC DNA from Cells kit was used to extract genomic DNA from PBMCs.

This entry is derived from a study of neoadjuvant anti-PD-1 for oral cavity cancer (dated by TCRdb to the early 2020s). General notes on the study: Patients mostly received three to four biweekly doses of nivolumab at 3 mg/kg before curative-intent surgical resection. A fourth nivolumab dose was given around day 43 to patients without progression, and definitive surgical resection was performed in those patients on days 50-56. Under RECIST 1.1, patients with complete response, partial response or stable disease were classed as responders, and patients with progression were classed as non-responders. The parent correlative cohort included roughly 13 patients, with an approximately 32% response rate.

For deep sequencing, PBMC libraries mostly used around 500 ng of input genomic DNA, with six replicates for each sample. TCRbeta libraries were prepared with the immunoSEQ hsTCRbeta kit according to the manufacturer's instructions. The finished libraries were brought together in one pool at approximately 3 nM, which was then read using an Illumina NovaSeq 6000 S4 flow cell. On the study's bioinformatics: The immunoSEQ Analyzer was used for raw data preprocessing and quality control. The analysis was restricted to productive rearrangements, with each unique CDR3 amino acid sequence defining a clonotype. Repertoire clonality was estimated as the Gini-Simpson index, computed with the R package tcR. Student's t test was used to compare Gini indices, while Pearson correlation assessed associations with tumor size change. TCRdb re-hosts the immuneACCESS table, in-frame sequences only. Its copies lack some clones; in the studies checked, an unresolved V gene accounts for under half of them, and the cause for the rest is not known. The V and J calls and the clone size are those of that table, but D and trimming were determined from the DNA. The sample table shows about 15,000 clones, and about two thirds are seen once. 2% to 3% of the sample is taken by the ten largest.

General study outcomes and caveats: Only a few patients per response group were included in the TCR analyses, and larger cohorts for validation were called for by the authors. Higher pretreatment blood Treg/Th17 ratios correlated with both higher pretreatment blood TCRbeta clonality and lower post-treatment tumor TCRbeta clonality. After neoadjuvant nivolumab, significantly higher T cell clonality (Gini index) was found within PBMCs in non-responders than in responders.

Sequencing was performed on PBMCs, taken before nivolumab (anti-PD-1) treatment. The rearrangement combines TRBV7-2 with TRBJ2-1, with the D gene uncertain. The receptor's source is a person between 40 and 85 years old with oral cavity squamous cell carcinoma. For the CDR3, the sequence is CASSPPRIEQFF. The bases are TGTGCCAGCAGTCCACCTCGGATTGAGCAGTTCTTC. When the CDR3 is completed using the reference TRBV7-2 and TRBJ2-1 genes on either side, the full variable domain is GAGVSQSPSNKVTEKGKDVELRCDPISGHTALYWYRQSLGQGLEFLIYFQGNSAPDKSGLPSDRFSAERTGGSVSTLTIQRTQQEDSAVYLCASSPPRIEQFFGPGTRLTVL.